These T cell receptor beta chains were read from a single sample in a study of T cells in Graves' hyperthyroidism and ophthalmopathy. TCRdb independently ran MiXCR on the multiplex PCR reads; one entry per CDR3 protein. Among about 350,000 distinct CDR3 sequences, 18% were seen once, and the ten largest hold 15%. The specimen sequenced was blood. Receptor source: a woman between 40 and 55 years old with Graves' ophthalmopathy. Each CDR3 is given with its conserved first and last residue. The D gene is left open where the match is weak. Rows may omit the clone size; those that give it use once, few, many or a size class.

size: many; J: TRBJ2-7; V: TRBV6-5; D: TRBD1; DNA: TGTGCCAGCAGTTACTGGGACAGGACCTACGAGCAGTACTTC; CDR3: CASSYWDRTYEQYF
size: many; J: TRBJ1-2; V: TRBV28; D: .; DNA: TGTGCCAGCAGTTTGTCTGGGCTCCCCTTCGGCGGCTACACCTTC; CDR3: CASSLSGLPFGGYTF
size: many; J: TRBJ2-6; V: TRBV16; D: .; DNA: TGTGCCCGGTTCGTCCTGACTTTC; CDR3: CARFVLTF
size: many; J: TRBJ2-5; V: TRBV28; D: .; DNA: TGTGCCAGCAGTTTAACAGCTCTTCAAGAGACCCAGTACTTC; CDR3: CASSLTALQETQYF
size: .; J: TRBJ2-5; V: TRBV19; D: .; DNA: TGTGCCAGTAGTATGACAAGGCAGAAGACCCAGTACTTC; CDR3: CASSMTRQKTQYF
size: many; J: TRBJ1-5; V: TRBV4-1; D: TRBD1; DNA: TGCGCCAGCAGCCAAGGTCGGGGGACAGCAAGAGATCAGCCCCAGCATTTT; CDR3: CASSQGRGTARDQPQHF
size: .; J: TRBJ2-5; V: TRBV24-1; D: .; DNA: TGTGCCACCAGCCAAGATCAAGAGACCCAGTACTTC; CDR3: CATSQDQETQYF
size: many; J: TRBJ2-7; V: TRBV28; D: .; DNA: TGTGCCAGCAGCCTCCCTTTGGGCGCGTCCTACGAGCAGTACTTC; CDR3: CASSLPLGASYEQYF
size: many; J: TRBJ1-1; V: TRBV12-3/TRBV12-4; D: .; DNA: TGTGCCAGCAGCCCCCCGAACACTGAAGCTTTCTTT; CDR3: CASSPPNTEAFF
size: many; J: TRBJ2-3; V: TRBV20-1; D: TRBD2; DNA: TGCAGTGCTAACACATTAGCGGGAGGCCTCACAGATACGCAGTATTTT; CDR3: CSANTLAGGLTDTQYF
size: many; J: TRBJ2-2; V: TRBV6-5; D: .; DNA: TGTGCCAGCAGTTTAGGCGTTGGGAAGGGCAACACCGGGGAGCTGTTTTTT; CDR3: CASSLGVGKGNTGELFF
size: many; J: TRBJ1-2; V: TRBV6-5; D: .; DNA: TGTGCCAGCAGTTCCCCCGGGGGAAGCTATGGCTACACCTTC; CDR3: CASSSPGGSYGYTF
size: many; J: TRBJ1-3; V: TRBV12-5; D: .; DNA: TGTGCTAGTGGAATTACGGGTTACACCATATATTTT; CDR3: CASGITGYTIYF
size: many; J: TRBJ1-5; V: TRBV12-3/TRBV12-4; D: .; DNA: TGTGCCAGCAGTTTGGGAGGACTATATCAGCCCCAGCATTTT; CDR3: CASSLGGLYQPQHF
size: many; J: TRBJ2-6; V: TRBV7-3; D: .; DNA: TGTGCCAGCAGCGCCGACTCGGTGTCTGGGGCCAACGTCCTGACTTTC; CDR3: CASSADSVSGANVLTF
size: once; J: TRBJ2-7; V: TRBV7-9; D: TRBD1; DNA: TGTGCCAGCAGCTTTGACAGGGGGCTCTACGAGCAGTACTTC; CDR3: CASSFDRGLYEQYF
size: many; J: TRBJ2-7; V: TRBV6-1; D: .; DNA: TGTGCCAGCAGGGGCAGGAGCTCCTACGAGCAGTACTTC; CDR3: CASRGRSSYEQYF
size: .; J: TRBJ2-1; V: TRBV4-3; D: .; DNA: TGCGCCAGCAGCCAAGATCGGCGCGGCTCCTACAATGAGCAGTTCTTC; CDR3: CASSQDRRGSYNEQFF
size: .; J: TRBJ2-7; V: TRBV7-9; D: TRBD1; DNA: TGTGCCAGCACCCTCACCGGGGCAGGGGGCTACGAGCAGTACTTC; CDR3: CASTLTGAGGYEQYF
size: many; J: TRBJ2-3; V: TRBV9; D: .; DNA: TGTGCCAGCAGCTCAGCGGGAGATACGCAGTATTTT; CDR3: CASSSAGDTQYF
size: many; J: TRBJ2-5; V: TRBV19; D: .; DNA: TGTGCCAGTAGTATAAGGACAACTGAAGAGACCCAGTACTTC; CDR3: CASSIRTTEETQYF
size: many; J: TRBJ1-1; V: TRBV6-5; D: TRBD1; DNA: TGTGCCAGCAGTTACTCGACAGGGGGCCTAACTGAAGCTTTCTTT; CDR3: CASSYSTGGLTEAFF
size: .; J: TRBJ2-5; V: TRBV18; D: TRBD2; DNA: TGTGCCAGCTCAGGACTAGCGGCACAAGAGACCCAGTACTTC; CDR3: CASSGLAAQETQYF
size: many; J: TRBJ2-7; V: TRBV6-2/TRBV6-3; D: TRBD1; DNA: TGTGCCAGCAGTTACTCGACCGGGACAGGGGTTAGTGAGCAGTACTTC; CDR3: CASSYSTGTGVSEQYF
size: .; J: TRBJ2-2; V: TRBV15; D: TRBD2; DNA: TGTGCCACCAGCAGAGGAACAGCGGGGGCCGGGGAGCTGTTTTTT; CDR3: CATSRGTAGAGELFF
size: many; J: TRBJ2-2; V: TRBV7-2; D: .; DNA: TGTGCCAGCAGCTTAGAGTGGGACACCGGGGAGCTGTTTTTT; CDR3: CASSLEWDTGELFF
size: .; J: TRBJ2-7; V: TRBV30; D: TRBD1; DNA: TGTGCCTGGAGGGATACAGGGGGCAGCTCCTACGAGCAGTACTTC; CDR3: CAWRDTGGSSYEQYF
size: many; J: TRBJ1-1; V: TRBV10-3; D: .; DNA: TGTGCCATCAGTGCTCGGGCCTCGGACACTGAAGCTTTCTTT; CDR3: CAISARASDTEAFF